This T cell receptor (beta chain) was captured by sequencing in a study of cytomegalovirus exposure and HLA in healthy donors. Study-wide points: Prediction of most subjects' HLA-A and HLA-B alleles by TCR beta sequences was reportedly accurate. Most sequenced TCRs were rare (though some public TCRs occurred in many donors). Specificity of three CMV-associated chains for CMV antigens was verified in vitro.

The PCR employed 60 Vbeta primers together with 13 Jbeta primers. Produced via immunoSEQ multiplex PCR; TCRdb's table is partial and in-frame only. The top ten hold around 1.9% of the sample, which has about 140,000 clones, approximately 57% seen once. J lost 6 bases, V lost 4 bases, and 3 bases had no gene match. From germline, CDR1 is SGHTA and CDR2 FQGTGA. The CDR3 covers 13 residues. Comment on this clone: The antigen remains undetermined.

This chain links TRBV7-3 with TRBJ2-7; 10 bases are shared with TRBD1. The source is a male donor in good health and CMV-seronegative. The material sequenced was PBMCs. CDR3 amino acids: CASSSRTGGEQYF. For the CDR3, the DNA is TGTGCCAGCAGCTCCCGGACAGGGGGCGAGCAGTACTTC.